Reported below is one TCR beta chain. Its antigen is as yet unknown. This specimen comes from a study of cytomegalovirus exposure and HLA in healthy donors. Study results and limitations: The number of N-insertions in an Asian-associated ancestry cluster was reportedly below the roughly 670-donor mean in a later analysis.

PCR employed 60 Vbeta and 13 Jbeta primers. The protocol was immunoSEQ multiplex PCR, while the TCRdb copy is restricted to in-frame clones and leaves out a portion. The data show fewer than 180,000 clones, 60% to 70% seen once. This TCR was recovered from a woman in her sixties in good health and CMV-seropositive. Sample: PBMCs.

The CDR3 spells CASSYSSGRAGYEQYF. CDR3 DNA sequence: TGTGCCAGCAGTTACTCGAGCGGGAGGGCCGGTTACGAGCAGTACTTC. The V and J genes are TRBV6-6 and TRBJ2-5, with 10 bases identical to TRBD2. The J call is doubtful: the DNA matches TRBJ2-7 better. Germline V gene lookup returns CDR1 MNHNY and CDR2 SVGAGI (reference sequence). The CDR3 contains 16 residues.